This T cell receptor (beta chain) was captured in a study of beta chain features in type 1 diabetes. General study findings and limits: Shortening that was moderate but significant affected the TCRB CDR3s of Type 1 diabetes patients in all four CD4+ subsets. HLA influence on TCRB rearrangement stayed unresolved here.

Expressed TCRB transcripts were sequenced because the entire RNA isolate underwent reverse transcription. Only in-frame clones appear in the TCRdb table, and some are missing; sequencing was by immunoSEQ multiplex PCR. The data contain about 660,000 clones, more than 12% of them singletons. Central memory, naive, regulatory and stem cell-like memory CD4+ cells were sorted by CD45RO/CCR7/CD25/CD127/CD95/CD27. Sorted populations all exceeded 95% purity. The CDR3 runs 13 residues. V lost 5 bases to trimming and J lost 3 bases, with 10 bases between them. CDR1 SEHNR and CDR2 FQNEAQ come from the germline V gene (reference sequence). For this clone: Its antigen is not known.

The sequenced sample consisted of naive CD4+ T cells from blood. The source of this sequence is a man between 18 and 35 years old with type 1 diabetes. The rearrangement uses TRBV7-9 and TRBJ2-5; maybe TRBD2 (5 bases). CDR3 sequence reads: CASSVSGEETQYF. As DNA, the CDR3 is TGTGCCAGCAGCGTAAGCGGAGAAGAGACCCAGTACTTC.